This T cell receptor beta chain was found in a study of blood T cell repertoires in COVID-19. Repertoires were generated with immunoSEQ multiplex PCR, while TCRdb's copy carries only in-frame clones and drops some. The sample holds nearly 200,000 clones; about 80% are singletons and the top ten take roughly 7%. This CDR3 is 15 amino acids long. Losses at the gene ends were 1 base for V and 3 bases for J; bases not matched to a gene: 7. Germline lookup yields CDR1 SGHTS and CDR2 YDEGEE. The V gene is TRBV5-8, the J gene TRBJ2-7, with TRBD1 matching 7 bases. The TCR comes from a man aged 40-50 years who had recovered from COVID-19. The sample taken for sequencing was PBMCs or T cells enriched from blood (not recorded which). CDR3 nucleotide sequence: TGTGCCAGCAGCTTGAGACCAGGGGGAATCTACGAGCAGTACTTC. It translates to CASSLRPGGIYEQYF. The complete variable domain, with remaining parts taken from reference TRBV5-8 and TRBJ2-7, reads EAGVTQSPTHLIKTRGQQATLRCSPISGHTSVYWYQQALGLGLQFLLWYDEGEERNRGNFPPRFSGRQFPNYSSELNVNALELEDSALYLCASSLRPGGIYEQYFGPGTRLTVT.